This T cell receptor beta chain is drawn from a study of PD-1 blockade in classical Hodgkin lymphoma. This clone has a handful of counts. What it binds is unknown. The V segment lost 3 bases and the J segment 2 bases; nucleotides outside the gene matches: 8. Per the germline V gene, CDR1 is MDHEN and CDR2 is SYDVKM. CDR3 length: 17 residues. Produced via immunoSEQ multiplex PCR; TCRdb's table is partial and in-frame only. Of around 4,200 clones in the sample, 72% were seen once. The time point is: cycle 4 day 1 (C4D1), after five to seven weeks of nivolumab. Every patient relapsed after autologous stem cell transplantation, and brentuximab vedotin exposure varied. Magnetic negative selection of thawed PBMCs yielded the CD8+ T cells. Overall study findings and caveats: What caused the repertoire differences, perhaps disease activity or prior therapy, remains undefined. Among the patients, those starting nivolumab under 1 year after ASCT were excluded.

The chain links TRBV28 to TRBJ1-5; 9 bases are shared with TRBD1. This clonotype was obtained from a human donor with classical Hodgkin lymphoma. The material was CD8+ T cells from blood, obtained before the fourth cycle of nivolumab. CDR3 amino acids: CASSFDRGTSGNQPQHF. CDR3 nucleotides: TGTGCCAGCAGTTTTGACAGGGGGACTTCTGGCAATCAGCCCCAGCATTTT.